The clone carrying this TCR beta chain was counted a few times. The length of the CDR3 is 15 residues. Trimming stripped 1 base from V and 2 bases from J, with 9 bases between. CDR1 is SGHTA, CDR2 FQGNSA, per germline. MiXCR was run by TCRdb on the RT-PCR reads, yielding one entry per CDR3 protein. The repertoire holds approximately 720,000 distinct CDR3 sequences, with about 14% as singletons. Sequenced input: memory CD4+ T cells from blood. The chain employs TRBV7-2 and TRBJ2-1, with no clear D. The sequence was collected from a female donor in good health, serving as a healthy control. The CDR3 sequence is CASSLVEDPYNEQFF. The CDR3, as DNA: TGTGCCAGCAGCTTAGTAGAAGACCCCTACAATGAGCAGTTCTTC.